This passage covers 10 T cell receptor beta chains from one sample sequenced in a study of response to subunit inactivated influenza vaccine (dated by TCRdb to 2017 to 2018). The library was made by RT-PCR. Sequencing used an Illumina HiSeq 2500. TCRdb reran the public reads through fastp at Q25 and MiXCR, keeping productive beta chains. Identical CDR3 protein sequences are pooled into one entry, listed with their most common genes and DNA. This sample lists around 790,000 distinct CDR3 sequences; approximately 22% were detected once. The ten largest make up 10% to 13% of the sample. Specimen: PBMCs from blood, collected 5 days after vaccination. These receptors originate from a man aged 50 to 60 who received an inactivated influenza vaccine. Donor details come from another sample of the same person, matched by shared clones.

This clonotype has only a few counts. This chain's CDR3 is CASSVEGSSNQPQHF. CDR3 DNA: TGTGCCAGCAGCGTAGAAGGGAGTTCAAATCAGCCCCAGCATTTT. The chain joins TRBV9 to TRBJ1-5; no definite D call. The CDR3 is made up of 15 amino acids. CDR1 SGDLS and CDR2 YYNGEE come from the germline V gene. Trimming cost V 0 bases and J 4 bases, with 11 bases left between them.

This clonotype was counted only a few times. This rearrangement joins TRBV28 to TRBJ2-2, with 9 positions matching TRBD2. V was clipped by 2 bases and J by 5 bases; unmatched bases: 6. The CDR3 has 16 residues. CDR1 MDHEN and CDR2 SYDVKM come from the germline V gene. CDR3 in DNA: TGTGCCAGCAGTTTAGCGGGGGGGCCGGAGACCGGGGAGCTGTTTTTT. Translating gives CASSLAGGPETGELFF.

This clonotype was seen only a few times. This chain connects TRBV12-3 or TRBV12-4 to TRBJ2-7; possibly TRBD2 for D (5 bases). The CDR3 contains 14 residues. The V and J ends lost 1 base and 6 bases respectively, with 13 bases between them. The CDR3 loop is CASSLDGIIGEQYF. The DNA of the CDR3 is TGTGCCAGCAGTTTAGACGGGATAATCGGCGAGCAGTACTTC.

This clonotype has only a few counts. The V gene is TRBV9, the J gene TRBJ1-5, with 9 nucleotides matching TRBD1. This CDR3 has 15 amino acids. Unmatched junction bases numbered 4, after V lost 5 bases and J lost 1 base. From germline, CDR1 is SGDLS and CDR2 YYNGEE. The CDR3 DNA reads TGTGCCAGCAGAACCGGACAGGGGAGCAATCAGCCCCAGCATTTT. Translated: CASRTGQGSNQPQHF.

V and J are TRBV5-5 and TRBJ2-4; D is ambiguous. Germline values: CDR1 SGHKS, CDR2 YYEKEE (reference sequence). CDR3 size: 14 residues. The V end lost 0 bases, the J end lost 7 bases, and 11 bases lay between the germline ends. CDR3 nucleotide sequence: TGTGCCAGCAGCTTGGGGGGTCAGGAGAACATTCAGTACTTC. It yields the protein CASSLGGQENIQYF.

This clonotype occurred a few times. The chain has TRBV12-3 or TRBV12-4 and TRBJ2-3; D gene uncertain. The CDR3 sequence is 14 residues long. V lost 7 bases to trimming and J lost 2 bases, with 13 bases between them. The CDR3 is CASTLKEDTDTQYF. Written as DNA, the CDR3 is TGTGCCAGCACCTTAAAAGAGGACACAGATACGCAGTATTTT.

The chain carries TRBV18 and TRBJ2-1, with D unresolved. The germline V and J ends were trimmed by 0 bases and 2 bases, with 5 bases remaining between them. The CDR3 contains 14 residues. Germline lookup yields CDR1 KGHSH and CDR2 LQKENI. The CDR3 sequence: CASSPPRPYNEQFF. The DNA of the CDR3 is TGTGCCAGCTCACCACCGAGGCCCTACAATGAGCAGTTCTTC.

The chain joins TRBV12-3 or TRBV12-4 to TRBJ2-2; a weak D match, TRBD2 (6 bases). The CDR3 has 16 amino acids. V was pared by 7 bases and J by 5 bases, with 20 bases between. The CDR3 protein is CASTLGRGVITGELFF. CDR3 DNA sequence: TGTGCCAGCACCTTGGGGCGGGGAGTAATTACCGGGGAGCTGTTTTTT.

The chain uses TRBV12-3 or TRBV12-4 and TRBJ2-5; D may be TRBD2 (5 bases). This CDR3 is built from 13 residues. V was cut by 1 base and J by 4 bases, with 7 bases left in between. The CDR3 loop reads CASSLGEGETQYF. In DNA, the CDR3 is TGTGCCAGCAGTTTAGGCGAGGGAGAGACCCAGTACTTC.

The chain links TRBV4-2 to TRBJ1-5, with no clear D. CDR1 and CDR2 (germline): LGHNA, YNFKEQ. Deletions cut 3 bases from V and 3 bases from J, with 18 bases between. This CDR3 has 17 residues. As DNA, the CDR3 is TGTGCCAGCAGCCACCAAGATTTAGAGGGATTCAATCAGCCCCAGCATTTT. It translates to CASSHQDLEGFNQPQHF.